These 16 T cell receptor beta chains were sequenced from one sample in a study of T cell responses to AZD1222 COVID-19 vaccine. TCRdb keeps only in-frame clones here, not all; method: immunoSEQ multiplex PCR. The data contain about 55,000 clones, 70% to 90% of them singletons. The starting material was peripheral blood, obtained on day 0 of AZD1222 vaccination. The receptors derive from an adult in good health.

DNA for the CDR3: TGTGCCAGCAGCCACGCTAGCGGGAGCTTAAAGACCCAGTACTTC. Its protein product is CASSHASGSLKTQYF. The chain carries TRBV28 and TRBJ2-5; 10 nucleotides agree with TRBD2. The CDR3 covers 15 residues. Germline V gives CDR1 MDHEN, CDR2 SYDVKM. V shed 6 bases, J shed 6 bases, and the junction held 10 bases outside the gene matches.

V gene TRBV11-2 combines with J gene TRBJ2-1, with D possibly matching TRBD2 (6 bases). The germline V and J ends were trimmed by 4 bases and 6 bases, with 13 bases remaining between them. CDR1 and CDR2 from the germline V gene are SGHAT and FQNNGV. The CDR3 runs to 14 residues. CDR3 DNA sequence: TGTGCCAGCAGCTACGCGGGGCCGCCCAATGAGCAGTTCTTC. Protein: CASSYAGPPNEQFF.

The chain carries TRBV27 and TRBJ1-2; D is perhaps TRBD1 (5 bases). The CDR3 totals 15 residues. Trimming stripped 1 base from V and 0 bases from J, with 9 bases between. Germline V gene data show CDR1 as MNHEY and CDR2 as SMNVEV (reference sequence). The CDR3 protein is CASSLFGAPNYGYTF. DNA of the CDR3: TGTGCCAGCAGTTTATTCGGGGCCCCTAACTATGGCTACACCTTC.

The chain employs TRBV20-1 and TRBJ1-1, with D perhaps matching TRBD1 (5 bases). This CDR3 has 12 amino acids. V was cut by 3 bases and J by 3 bases, with 8 bases left in between. CDR1 DFQATT and CDR2 SNEGSKA come from the germline V gene (reference sequence). As DNA, the CDR3 is TGCAGTGCTAGTTCGGGGGACACTGAAGCTTTCTTT. Translated, it gives CSASSGDTEAFF.

The CDR3 loop reads CASSAWTSGRGDTQYF. The DNA for the CDR3 is TGTGCCAGCAGCGCCTGGACTAGCGGGAGAGGAGATACGCAGTATTTT. The genes are TRBV7-3 and TRBJ2-3; TRBD2 matches at 13 bases. Germline values: CDR1 SGHTA, CDR2 FQGTGA. This CDR3 is 16 amino acids long. With 5 bases clipped from V and 5 bases from J, the junction kept 7 bases outside the gene matches.

The sample holds one count of this clone. This rearrangement joins TRBV19 to TRBJ1-1; 8 nucleotides agree with TRBD1. The V segment lost 3 bases and the J segment 3 bases; nucleotides outside the gene matches: 9. Germline V gene data show CDR1 as LNHDA and CDR2 as SQIVND (reference sequence). This CDR3 has 16 amino acids. CDR3 loop: CASSIRTGRADTEAFF. The CDR3 nucleotides read TGTGCCAGTAGTATTCGGACAGGGCGAGCGGACACTGAAGCTTTCTTT.

This clone has only a few counts. The V call is TRBV7-9, the J call TRBJ1-4; 9 bases line up with TRBD1. Germline assignment: CDR1 SEHNR and CDR2 FQNEAQ (reference sequence). The CDR3 has 14 residues. Trimming took 3 bases from V and 5 from J; bases not matched to a gene: 1. CDR3 DNA sequence: TGTGCCAGCAGCTTGGGACAGGGAAATGAAAAACTGTTTTTT. The encoded protein is CASSLGQGNEKLFF.

V gene TRBV6-5 combines with J gene TRBJ1-1, with 10 bases matching TRBD1. Trimming cost V 0 bases and J 3 bases; bases outside gene matches: 4. In germline, CDR1 is MNHEY, CDR2 SVGAGI. The CDR3 totals 16 residues. The chain's CDR3 is CASSYSLGTGDTEAFF. The CDR3 bases are TGTGCCAGCAGTTACTCGCTTGGGACAGGGGACACTGAAGCTTTCTTT.

The count of this clone is one. The chain is built from TRBV5-1 and TRBJ2-1; a possible D gene is TRBD2 (5 bases). V shed 1 base and J shed 1 base, with 9 bases lying between them. The CDR3 totals 15 residues. CDR1 and CDR2 (germline): SGHRS, YFSETQ. In DNA form, the CDR3 reads TGCGCCAGCAGCTTGAGCCTAGCTTCCTACAATGAGCAGTTCTTC. Residues: CASSLSLASYNEQFF.

V and J are TRBV28 and TRBJ1-4; unclear D gene. The V gene lost 3 bases and the J gene lost 0 bases, with 11 bases spanning the gap. This CDR3 has 16 amino acids. CDR1 MDHEN and CDR2 SYDVKM come from the germline V gene. CDR3 in amino acids: CASSLGSSATNEKLFF. CDR3 in DNA: TGTGCCAGCAGTTTGGGGTCCTCAGCAACTAATGAAAAACTGTTTTTT.

The chain is built from TRBV7-3 and TRBJ2-5, with D uncertain. This CDR3 has 13 residues. The V end lost 1 base, the J end lost 1 base, and 4 bases lay between the germline ends. The germline V gene has CDR1 SGHTA and CDR2 FQGTGA. The CDR3 here is CASSLSSQETQYF. In nucleotides, the CDR3 is TGTGCCAGCAGCTTAAGCAGCCAAGAGACCCAGTACTTC.

V usage is TRBV3-1 (or the pseudogene TRBV3-2) and J usage is TRBJ2-7, with D possibly TRBD1 on 5 matching bases. The CDR3 runs to 15 residues. Trimming pared 0 bases from V and 6 bases from J, leaving 15 bases between. CDR1 and CDR2 (germline): LGHDT, YNNKEL (reference sequence). In DNA form, the CDR3 reads TGTGCCAGCAGCCAAGATGCTGTCAGGGCTCGCGAGCAGTACTTC. Its protein product is CASSQDAVRAREQYF.

The V call is TRBV2, the J call TRBJ1-5; D call uncertain. Trimming pared 7 bases from V and 5 bases from J, leaving 12 bases between. From germline, CDR1 is SNHLY and CDR2 FYNNEI. This CDR3 region has 13 residues. The DNA of the CDR3 is TGTGCCAGCACCACAGAGGCAGATCAGCCCCAGCATTTT. It translates to CASTTEADQPQHF.

The rearrangement joins TRBV28 to TRBJ1-2; D remains unclear. Germline values: CDR1 MDHEN, CDR2 SYDVKM. The CDR3 length is 12 residues. V was pared by 5 bases and J by 8 bases, with 12 bases between. The CDR3 here is CASSAPVPGYTF. The CDR3 DNA reads as TGTGCCAGCAGTGCGCCGGTCCCCGGCTACACCTTC.

The V gene is TRBV7-8, the J gene TRBJ1-4; D may be TRBD1 (6 bases). Germline V lookup: CDR1 SGHVS, CDR2 FQNEAQ. V was shortened by 5 bases and J by 0 bases, with 7 bases between the two germline ends. The CDR3 extends over 14 amino acids. The CDR3 sequence is CASSRTATNEKLFF. CDR3 nucleotides: TGTGCCAGCAGCAGGACAGCAACTAATGAAAAACTGTTTTTT.

The chain combines TRBV20-1 with TRBJ2-3, with 8 bases fitting TRBD2. Losses at the gene ends were 3 bases for V and 1 base for J; bases not matched to a gene: 21. The CDR3 is 20 amino acids. Germline loops: CDR1 DFQATT, CDR2 SNEGSKA (reference sequence). CDR3 loop: CSASKAERESRWRGTDTQYF. The CDR3 DNA reads as TGCAGTGCTAGTAAAGCTGAGCGGGAGAGTCGATGGAGAGGCACAGATACGCAGTATTTT.